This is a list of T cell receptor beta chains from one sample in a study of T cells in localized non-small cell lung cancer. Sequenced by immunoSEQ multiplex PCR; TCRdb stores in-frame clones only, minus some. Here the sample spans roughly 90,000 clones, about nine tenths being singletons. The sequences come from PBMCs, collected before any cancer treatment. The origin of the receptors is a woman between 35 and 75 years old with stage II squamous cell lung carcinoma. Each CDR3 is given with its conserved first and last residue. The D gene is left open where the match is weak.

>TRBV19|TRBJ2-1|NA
TGTGCCAGTAGTATAGCTCGAGGTCCGCATGAGCAGTTCTTC
CASSIARGPHEQFF
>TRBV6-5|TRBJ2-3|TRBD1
TGTGCCAGCAGTTCCCAGGGACAGGGAACAGATACGCAGTATTTT
CASSSQGQGTDTQYF
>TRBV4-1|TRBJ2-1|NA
TGCGCCAGCAGCCAAGCGGACGGCTACAATGAGCAGTTCTTC
CASSQADGYNEQFF
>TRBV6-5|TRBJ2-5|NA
TGTGCCAGCAGTTTACAGGGCATAGGAGAGACCCAGTACTTC
CASSLQGIGETQYF
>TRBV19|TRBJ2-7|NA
TGTGCCAGTAGGAGGACGGACTCTCACTACTACGAGCAGTACTTC
CASRRTDSHYYEQYF
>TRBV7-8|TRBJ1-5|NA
TGTGCCAGCAGCTTAGACGCCGGGGGACCCTATCAGCCCCAGCATTTT
CASSLDAGGPYQPQHF
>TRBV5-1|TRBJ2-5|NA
TGCGCCAGCAGCTTGGAGGGGCAGAGGACCCAGTACTTC
CASSLEGQRTQYF
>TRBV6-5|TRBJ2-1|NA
TGTGCCAGCAGCTCCCCAGGCTACAATGAGCAGTTCTTC
CASSSPGYNEQFF
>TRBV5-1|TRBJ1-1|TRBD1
TGCGCCAGCAGCCCTCTCGGGCAGGGGGCGTGGAATCCAAGTGAAGCTTTCTTT
CASSPLGQGAWNPSEAFF
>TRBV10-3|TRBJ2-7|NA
TGTGCCATCAGTGCCAACGGCGGGCAAAGGGGATCCTACGAGCAGTACTTC
CAISANGGQRGSYEQYF
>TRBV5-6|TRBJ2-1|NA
TGTGCCAGCAGCCTAGACTTCGATGAGCAGTTCTTC
CASSLDFDEQFF
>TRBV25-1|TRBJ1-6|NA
TGTGCCAGCAGTGAAAAGGCGGTGGGAGGTCCCCTCCACTTT
CASSEKAVGGPLHF
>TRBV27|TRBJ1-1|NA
TGTGCCAGCAGTTTATCGCAACGGGAGGTAGGGAACACTGAAGCTTTCTTT
CASSLSQREVGNTEAFF
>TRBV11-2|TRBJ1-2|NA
TGTGCCAGCAGCTTAGGACGCGGAACTAACTATGGCTACACCTTC
CASSLGRGTNYGYTF
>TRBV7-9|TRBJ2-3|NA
TGTGCCAGCAGCATGATCAGGGGTACGGGTACGCAGTATTTT
CASSMIRGTGTQYF
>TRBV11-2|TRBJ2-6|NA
TGTGCCAGCAGCCTGCAAGGGGCTGGGGCCAACGTCCTGACTTTC
CASSLQGAGANVLTF
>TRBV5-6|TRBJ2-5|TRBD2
TGTGCCAGCAGCAATAGCGGGGGGAGAGAGACCCAGTACTTC
CASSNSGGRETQYF
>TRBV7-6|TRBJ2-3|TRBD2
TGTGCCAGCAGCTTACTTCCTAGCGGGAAGGGGGTTAGTACAGATACGCAGTATTTT
CASSLLPSGKGVSTDTQYF
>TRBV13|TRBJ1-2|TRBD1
TGTGCCAGCAGCGAGGGACAGGGGAACTATGGCTACACCTTC
CASSEGQGNYGYTF
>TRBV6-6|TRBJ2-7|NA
TGTGCCAGCAAGAGCCGGTCAAGCTCCTACGAGCAGTACTTC
CASKSRSSSYEQYF
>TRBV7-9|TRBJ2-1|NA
TGTGCCAGCAGCTTAGTTGGGGGTTCGGCAGGCTACAATGAGCAGTTCTTC
CASSLVGGSAGYNEQFF
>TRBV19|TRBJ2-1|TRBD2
TGTGCCAGTAGTATTCCGAGCGGGAGAGAGAACAATGAGCAGTTCTTC
CASSIPSGRENNEQFF
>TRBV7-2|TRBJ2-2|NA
TGTGCCAGCAGTACAACGAGGACTTACACCGGGGAGCTGTTTTTT
CASSTTRTYTGELFF
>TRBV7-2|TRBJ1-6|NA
TGTGCCAGCAGCTTAGCTAAAAATTCACCCCTCCACTTT
CASSLAKNSPLHF